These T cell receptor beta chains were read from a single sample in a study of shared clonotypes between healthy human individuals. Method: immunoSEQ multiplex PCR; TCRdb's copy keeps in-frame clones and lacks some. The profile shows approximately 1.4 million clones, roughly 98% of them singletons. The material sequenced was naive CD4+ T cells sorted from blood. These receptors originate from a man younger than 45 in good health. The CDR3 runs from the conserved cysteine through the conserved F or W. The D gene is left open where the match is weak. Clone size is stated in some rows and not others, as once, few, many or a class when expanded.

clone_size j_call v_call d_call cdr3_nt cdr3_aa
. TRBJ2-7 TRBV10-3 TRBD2 TGTGCCATCAGTGAGTCAGTAAGAACTAGCGGGAGAGTTTACGAGCAGTACTTC CAISESVRTSGRVYEQYF
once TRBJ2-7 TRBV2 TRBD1 TGTGCCAGCAGTGGACAGGGCCTCTACGAGCAGTACTTC CASSGQGLYEQYF
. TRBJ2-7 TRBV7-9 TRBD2 TGTGCCAGCAGCTTACGAGGCGGAGGGACTAGCACCTACGAGCAGTACTTC CASSLRGGGTSTYEQYF
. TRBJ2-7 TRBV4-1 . TGCGCCAGCAGCCAAGCGGTGGGCGAGCAGTACTTC CASSQAVGEQYF
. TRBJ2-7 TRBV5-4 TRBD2 TGTGCCAGCAGCCGGGGGGCCTACGAGCAGTACTTC CASSRGAYEQYF
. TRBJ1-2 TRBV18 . TGTGCCAGCTCTTCCGAACTACAGCCCCTACCTCGTTATGGCTACACCTTC CASSSELQPLPRYGYTF
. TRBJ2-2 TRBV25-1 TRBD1 TGTGCCAGCAGTGAGCTCGGGACAGTCACCGGGGAGCTGTTTTTT CASSELGTVTGELFF
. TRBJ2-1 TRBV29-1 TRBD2 TGCAGCGTTGTGGGGGAGGGGTCCTACAATGAGCAGTTCTTC CSVVGEGSYNEQFF
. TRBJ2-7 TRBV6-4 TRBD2 TGTGCCAGCAGTGGACTAGCGGGAGTGTACGAGCAGTACTTC CASSGLAGVYEQYF
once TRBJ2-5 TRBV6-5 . TGTGCCAGCAGAGCAGTCCAAGAGACCCAGTACTTC CASRAVQETQYF
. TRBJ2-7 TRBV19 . TGTGCCAGTAGTCTGGGGGAGGCCTACGAGCAGTACTTC CASSLGEAYEQYF
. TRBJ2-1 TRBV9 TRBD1 TGTGCCAGCAGCGTTGGGACAGCCCGACGGGGGCAGTTCTTC CASSVGTARRGQFF
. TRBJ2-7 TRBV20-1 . TGCAGTGCTAGCCACGAGCAGTACTTC CSASHEQYF
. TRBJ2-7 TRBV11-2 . TGTGCCAGCAGCTTGCGAGGGGGTTACGAGCAGTACTTC CASSLRGGYEQYF
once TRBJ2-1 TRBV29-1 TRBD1 TGCAGCGGCCGGGACAGGGAAAACCCCGTTTACAATGAGCAGTTCTTC CSGRDRENPVYNEQFF
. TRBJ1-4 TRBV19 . TGTGCCAGTAGTATTAACGAGGGCAGGCGTACTGCAACTAATGAAAAACTGTTTTTT CASSINEGRRTATNEKLFF
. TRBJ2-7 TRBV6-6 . TGTGCCAGCAGTTACGGTCGGGGCTCCTACGAGCAGTACTTC CASSYGRGSYEQYF
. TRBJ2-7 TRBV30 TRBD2 TGTGCCTGGAGTGTAGGGCCTAGCGGGAGGGGATCGTACGAGCAGTACTTC CAWSVGPSGRGSYEQYF
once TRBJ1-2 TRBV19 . TGTGCCAGTGCCATTGAGTGGGGGGATGGCGGCTACACCTTC CASAIEWGDGGYTF
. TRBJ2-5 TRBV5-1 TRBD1 TGCGCCAGCAGCCCCGACAGGGGGTACCAAGAGACCCAGTACTTC CASSPDRGYQETQYF
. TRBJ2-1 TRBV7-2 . TGTGCCAGCAGCTTAGTTGGGGGCTACAATGAGCAGTTCTTC CASSLVGGYNEQFF
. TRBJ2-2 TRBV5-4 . TGTGCCAGCAGAAGGATGGCTAGCCGAAACACCGGGGAGCTGTTTTTT CASRRMASRNTGELFF
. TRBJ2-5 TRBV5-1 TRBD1 TGCGCCAGCAGCCCCGGGACAGTACAAGAGACCCAGTACTTC CASSPGTVQETQYF
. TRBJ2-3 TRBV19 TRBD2 TGTGCCAGTAGTAGGCTAGCGGCCCCCACAGATACGCAGTATTTT CASSRLAAPTDTQYF
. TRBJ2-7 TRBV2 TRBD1 TGTGCCAGCAGTGGAGGACAGGGTTTTTCATACGAGCAGTACTTC CASSGGQGFSYEQYF
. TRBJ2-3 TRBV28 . TGTGCCAGCAGTTCCAGCGACAGCACAGATACGCAGTATTTT CASSSSDSTDTQYF
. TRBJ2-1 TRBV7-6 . TGTGCCAGCAGCTTAGCGCCCCGGGGAAGGGACAATGAGCAGTTCTTC CASSLAPRGRDNEQFF
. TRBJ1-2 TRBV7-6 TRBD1 TGTGCCAGCAGCGCGACAGGGCTGGGCTACACCTTC CASSATGLGYTF
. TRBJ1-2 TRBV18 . TGTGCCAGCTCACCAATAACCGACAGGCCCAACTATGGCTACACCTTC CASSPITDRPNYGYTF
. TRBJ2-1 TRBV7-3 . TGTGCCAGCAGCTTCTCGGGGACCTCTGAGCAGTTCTTC CASSFSGTSEQFF
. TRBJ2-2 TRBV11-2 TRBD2 TGTGCCAGCAGGGCGGGACTAAGGGACGGGGAGCTGTTTTTT CASRAGLRDGELFF
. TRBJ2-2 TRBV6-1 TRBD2 TGTGCCAGCAGTGGAATGGTGGGCGGGAGAGGCACCGGGGAGCTGTTTTTT CASSGMVGGRGTGELFF
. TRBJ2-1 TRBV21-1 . TGTGCCAGCAGCAAAGCGCAGCGATTTCTCGAGGGTGATGAGCAGTTCTTC CASSKAQRFLEGDEQFF
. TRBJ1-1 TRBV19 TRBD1 TGTGCCAGTAGTATAGGACAGGGTAACACTGAAGCTTTCTTT CASSIGQGNTEAFF
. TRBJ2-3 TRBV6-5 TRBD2 TGTGCCAGCAGTTACGGGGGACTAGCGGGAGGAGATCCCCAGTATTTT CASSYGGLAGGDPQYF
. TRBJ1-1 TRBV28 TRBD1 TGTGCCAGCATGGGACAGCAGGTCACTGAAGCTTTCTTT CASMGQQVTEAFF
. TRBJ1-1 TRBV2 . TGTGCCAGCAGTGCAGGGACTAACACTGAAGCTTTCTTT CASSAGTNTEAFF
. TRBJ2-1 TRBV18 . TGTGCCAGCTCAAAACAGGGATATGAGCAGTTCTTC CASSKQGYEQFF
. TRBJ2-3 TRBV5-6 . TGTGCCAGCAGCTTGCGACGGGACCTTCCTACAGATACGCAGTATTTT CASSLRRDLPTDTQYF
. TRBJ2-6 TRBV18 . TGTGCCAGCTCTCCTATGGCCGCGGCTGGGGCCAACGTCCTGACTTTC CASSPMAAAGANVLTF
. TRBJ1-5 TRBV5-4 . TGTGCCAGCAGCTCGAAGGGGGTTTCCAATCAGCCCCAGCATTTT CASSSKGVSNQPQHF
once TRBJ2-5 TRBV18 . TGTGCCAGCTCACCACTGGTCCAAGAGACCCAGTACTTC CASSPLVQETQYF